These T cell receptor beta chains were read from a single sample in a study of T cells after yellow fever vaccination. MiXCR was run by TCRdb on the 5' RACE reads, yielding one entry per CDR3 protein. Here the sample spans a few hundred thousand distinct CDR3 sequences, under 5% being singletons. The input for sequencing was PBMCs, taken 5 days after the yellow fever booster vaccination. The receptor set was obtained from a young man who received the YFV17D yellow fever vaccine. CDR3s include the opening cysteine and the closing phenylalanine or tryptophan. The order of the fields is clone size, D gene, CDR3 length, J gene, V gene, CDR3 DNA, CDR3 protein. D genes are given only for firm matches. Expanded clones are given a class, and other clones once, few, many or no size at all.

>NA|NA|13|TRBJ2-5|TRBV20-1
TGCAGTGCTAGGGTGGCAGGGGCAGAGACCCAGTACTTC
CSARVAGAETQYF
>NA|TRBD1|17|TRBJ2-2|TRBV5-1
TGCGCCAGCAGCTTGGGTTTTGGACAGGTTAACACCGGGGAGCTGTTTTTT
CASSLGFGQVNTGELFF
>many|NA|15|TRBJ1-5|TRBV6-6
TGTGCCAGCAGCCCAGAAGGCGGTAGCAATCAGCCCCAGCATTTT
CASSPEGGSNQPQHF
>few|NA|17|TRBJ2-2|TRBV7-6
TGTGCCAGCAGCTTCCAAGGGGGGGCTAGAAACACCGGGGAGCTGTTTTTT
CASSFQGGARNTGELFF
>NA|NA|16|TRBJ2-1|TRBV12-3/TRBV12-4
TGTGCCAGCTCATCCACACAGGGACGGAAGCGCAATGAGCAGTTCTTC
CASSSTQGRKRNEQFF
>few|NA|14|TRBJ1-6|TRBV7-9
TGTGCCAGCAGATTCGGGGGATATAATTCACCCCTCCACTTT
CASRFGGYNSPLHF
>NA|NA|14|TRBJ1-1|TRBV11-2
TGTGCCAGCAGCTTAGCTTCCTCGGGAACTGAAGCTTTCTTT
CASSLASSGTEAFF
>NA|NA|15|TRBJ2-1|TRBV9
TGTGCCAGCAGCGTAGTCGGGGCTAGCCACAATGAGCAGTTCTTC
CASSVVGASHNEQFF
>few|NA|15|TRBJ1-1|TRBV6-5
TGTGCCAGCAGTGACGGCGCGGCAGGGTCCGGGGTAGCTTTCTTT
CASSDGAAGSGVAFF
>NA|TRBD1|14|TRBJ1-2|TRBV2
TGTGCCAGCAGTTTCCCGACAGGGTACTATGGCTACACCTTC
CASSFPTGYYGYTF
>NA|TRBD1|15|TRBJ2-1|TRBV7-2
TGTGCCAGCAGCCAGGACAGGGGGTCCTACAATGAGCAGTTCTTC
CASSQDRGSYNEQFF
>few|NA|15|TRBJ1-1|TRBV12-3/TRBV12-4
TGTGCCAGCAGTTTCGTACCTCACGGGAACACTGAAGCTTTCTTT
CASSFVPHGNTEAFF
>NA|NA|16|TRBJ2-5|TRBV5-1
TGCGCCAGCAGCTTGGGGGGCACTCCAAGGGAAGAGACCCAGTACTTC
CASSLGGTPREETQYF
>many|NA|11|TRBJ2-7|TRBV5-1
TGCGCCAGCAGCTTGGGGAACGAGCAGTACTTC
CASSLGNEQYF
>few|NA|15|TRBJ2-3|TRBV11-2
TGTGCCAGCAGCTTGGCCGGAGGCGGCACAGATACGCAGTATTTT
CASSLAGGGTDTQYF
>many|TRBD1|14|TRBJ1-1|TRBV5-1
TGCGCCAGCAGCTTTATGACAGGGGCTACTGAAGCTTTCTTT
CASSFMTGATEAFF
>few|NA|14|TRBJ1-1|TRBV6-2/TRBV6-3
TGTGCCAGCAGCGTGACACTCATGAACACTGAAGCTTTCTTT
CASSVTLMNTEAFF
>NA|NA|15|TRBJ1-2|TRBV19
TGTGCCAGCAGTCCACAGGGTGGTTTTCTAGGAGGCTACACCTTC
CASSPQGGFLGGYTF
>many|TRBD2|14|TRBJ2-5|TRBV6-2/TRBV6-3
TGTGCCAGCAGTTACTTGGGACTACCCGAGACCCAGTACTTC
CASSYLGLPETQYF
>few|NA|17|TRBJ1-1|TRBV30
TGTGCCTTGACCGGGGCAGGGGTGCGGGGGATGAACACTGAAGCTTTCTTT
CALTGAGVRGMNTEAFF
>NA|NA|16|TRBJ2-5|TRBV7-2
TGTGCCAGCAGCTTAGGAGTGGTTGGGACGGGGGAGACCCAGTACTTC
CASSLGVVGTGETQYF
>few|NA|14|TRBJ1-5|TRBV19
TGTGCCAGTAGTATATCCGGGGGCTTCCAGCCCCAGCATTTT
CASSISGGFQPQHF
>NA|NA|14|TRBJ2-7|TRBV5-1
TGCGCCAGCAGGGATATAGATCCGATCTACGAGCAGTACTTC
CASRDIDPIYEQYF
>few|TRBD2|16|TRBJ2-5|TRBV7-9
TGTGCCAGCAGCCTCTGGATAGCGGGGGTACAAGAGACCCAGTACTTC
CASSLWIAGVQETQYF
>many|TRBD2|19|TRBJ2-6|TRBV5-5
TGTGCCAGCAGCCACGGAGGAGGGGGACTAGGATCTGGGGCCAACGTCCTGACTTTC
CASSHGGGGLGSGANVLTF
>few|NA|15|TRBJ2-1|TRBV10-3
TGTGCCATCAGTGAAGGGCAGTTGGTCTACAATGAGCAGTTCTTC
CAISEGQLVYNEQFF
>NA|TRBD1|14|TRBJ1-6|TRBV20-1
TGCAGTGCTAGAGAGGGACAGGCGGCCTCACCCCTCCACTTT
CSAREGQAASPLHF
>few|NA|15|TRBJ1-2|TRBV7-2
TGTGCCAGCAGCTTAGGACAGCAAGGGAACTATGGCTACACCTTC
CASSLGQQGNYGYTF
>few|NA|15|TRBJ1-4|TRBV9
TGTGCCAGCAGCACAAGGACGGCAACTAATGAAAAACTGTTTTTT
CASSTRTATNEKLFF
>many|TRBD1|14|TRBJ1-2|TRBV5-1
TGCGCCAGCAGCTCATACAGGGGACTCGACGGCTACACCTTC
CASSSYRGLDGYTF
>NA|NA|14|TRBJ2-3|TRBV7-9
TGTGCCAGCAGCTTAGCGCGGGTGGTAGATACGCAGTATTTT
CASSLARVVDTQYF
>NA|NA|16|TRBJ1-3|TRBV7-2
TGTGCCAGCAGCTTGGGGGTTAGCGGTGCTGGAAACACCATATATTTT
CASSLGVSGAGNTIYF
>NA|NA|14|TRBJ2-5|TRBV6-2/TRBV6-3
TGTGCCAGCAGACCCGGGACTCGCCAAGAGACCCAGTACTTC
CASRPGTRQETQYF
>NA|NA|15|TRBJ2-3|TRBV9
TGTGCCAGCAGCGTAGCTCCAGCGGTGCCAGATACGCAGTATTTT
CASSVAPAVPDTQYF
>few|NA|13|TRBJ2-1|TRBV5-1
TGCGCCAGCAGCTTTGTCCAGTTCAATGAGCAGTTCTTC
CASSFVQFNEQFF
>few|NA|14|TRBJ1-5|TRBV6-6
TGTGCCAGCAACTCTGGGAATAGCAATCAGCCCCAGCATTTT
CASNSGNSNQPQHF
>many|NA|14|TRBJ2-5|TRBV5-1
TGCGCCAGCAGCAAGGACAGTTACCAAGAGACCCAGTACTTC
CASSKDSYQETQYF
>few|TRBD2|18|TRBJ2-3|TRBV7-6
TGTGCCAGCAGCTCAAGGAAGACGGGGGGGCGATTCACAGATACGCAGTATTTT
CASSSRKTGGRFTDTQYF
>few|TRBD1|18|TRBJ2-6|TRBV5-1
TGCGCCAGCAGCCGGGGTGACAGGGGCTCCTCAGGGGCCAACGTCCTGACTTTC
CASSRGDRGSSGANVLTF
>NA|NA|16|TRBJ1-1|TRBV6-1
TGTGCCAGCAGAGAACAGGGTGGATGGTCGAACACTGAAGCTTTCTTT
CASREQGGWSNTEAFF
>few|NA|16|TRBJ1-2|TRBV5-1
TGCGCCAGCAGCGAAACTCAGGGAGGAGGGAACTATGGCTACACCTTC
CASSETQGGGNYGYTF
>many|NA|11|TRBJ1-1|TRBV12-3/TRBV12-4
TGTGCCAGCAGCCTTGGGGGGGAAGCTTTCTTT
CASSLGGEAFF
>NA|TRBD2|15|TRBJ2-7|TRBV4-2
TGTGCCAGCAGCCGACGTACTAGCGGGGAGTACGAGCAGTACTTC
CASSRRTSGEYEQYF
>NA|TRBD1|14|TRBJ2-2|TRBV5-4
TGTGCCAGCAGCTTGAACAGGGGGATCGGGGAGCTGTTTTTT
CASSLNRGIGELFF
>NA|NA|13|TRBJ2-6|TRBV20-1
TGCAGTGCTACTCAATCTGGGGCCAACGTCCTGACTTTC
CSATQSGANVLTF
>few|NA|15|TRBJ1-6|TRBV6-5
TGTGCCAGCAGTTACTCGAGGGCAGGGGAGTCACCCCTCCACTTT
CASSYSRAGESPLHF
>NA|NA|15|TRBJ1-1|TRBV7-8
TGTGCCAGCAGCTTAGGGATGAGGTCTCGGTTGGGGGCTTTCTTT
CASSLGMRSRLGAFF
>NA|TRBD1|16|TRBJ2-4|TRBV7-9
TGTGCCAGCAGCTCCGCAACAGGGGTGGCCAAATACATTCAGTACTTC
CASSSATGVAKYIQYF
>many|NA|16|TRBJ2-7|TRBV7-2
TGTGCCAGCAGCTTAGATGGCAGGGTCTATTCCTACGAGCAGTACTTC
CASSLDGRVYSYEQYF
>many|TRBD2|13|TRBJ2-4|TRBV3-1
TGTGCCAGCAGCCAAGAGTGGGGGGGAATTCAGTACTTC
CASSQEWGGIQYF
>many|TRBD1|13|TRBJ2-3|TRBV28
TGTGCCAGCAGTGTCAGGGGGCGAGATACGCAGTATTTT
CASSVRGRDTQYF